This is a list of T cell receptor beta chains from one sample in a study of cytomegalovirus exposure and HLA in healthy donors. Sequenced by immunoSEQ multiplex PCR; TCRdb stores in-frame clones only, minus some. This sample has 120,000 or so clones, with 82% found just once. The sequencing input was PBMCs. Receptor source: a woman between 18 and 29 years old in good health and CMV-seronegative. The CDR3 runs from the conserved cysteine through the conserved F or W. Fields, in order: CDR3 protein, CDR3 DNA, V gene, D gene, J gene, clone size. The D gene is left open where the match is weak. Expanded clones are given a class, and other clones once, few, many or no size at all.

cdr3_aa: CASSVTQGLGYTF; cdr3_nt: TGTGCCAGCAGCGTAACTCAGGGCCTTGGCTACACCTTC; v_call: TRBV9; d_call: NA; j_call: TRBJ1-2; clone_size: few
cdr3_aa: CASSFKAGGELFF; cdr3_nt: TGTGCCAGCAGCTTCAAGGCGGGCGGGGAGCTGTTTTTT; v_call: TRBV7-9; d_call: NA; j_call: TRBJ2-2; clone_size: NA
cdr3_aa: CASTGPGDRANEQYF; cdr3_nt: TGTGCCAGTACAGGGCCCGGGGACAGGGCAAACGAGCAGTACTTC; v_call: TRBV19; d_call: TRBD1; j_call: TRBJ2-7; clone_size: NA
cdr3_aa: CASSLHGGTEAFF; cdr3_nt: TGTGCCAGCAGCTTGCACGGGGGCACTGAAGCTTTCTTT; v_call: TRBV7-8; d_call: NA; j_call: TRBJ1-1; clone_size: NA
cdr3_aa: CASREHTQYF; cdr3_nt: TGTGCCAGCAGGGAGCATACGCAGTATTTT; v_call: TRBV2; d_call: NA; j_call: TRBJ2-3; clone_size: NA
cdr3_aa: CASSLVRGVSNEQFF; cdr3_nt: TGTGCCAGCAGCTTAGTGCGGGGAGTGAGCAATGAGCAGTTCTTC; v_call: TRBV5-4; d_call: NA; j_call: TRBJ2-1; clone_size: NA
cdr3_aa: CASSLRGRGRFNSNQPQHF; cdr3_nt: TGTGCCAGCAGCCTGCGAGGCAGGGGGCGATTCAATAGCAATCAGCCCCAGCATTTT; v_call: TRBV7-8; d_call: TRBD1; j_call: TRBJ1-5; clone_size: NA
cdr3_aa: CASSESPVSDEQFF; cdr3_nt: TGTGCCAGCAGTGAAAGCCCCGTGTCCGATGAGCAGTTCTTC; v_call: TRBV6-1; d_call: NA; j_call: TRBJ2-1; clone_size: NA
cdr3_aa: CSSRASGKGGNEQFF; cdr3_nt: TGTTCCAGCAGAGCTAGCGGGAAAGGTGGCAATGAGCAGTTCTTC; v_call: TRBV7-9; d_call: TRBD2; j_call: TRBJ2-1; clone_size: NA
cdr3_aa: CASSLGGTGYYEQYF; cdr3_nt: TGTGCCAGCAGCTTAGGGGGGACAGGGTACTACGAGCAGTACTTC; v_call: TRBV7-2; d_call: TRBD1; j_call: TRBJ2-7; clone_size: NA
cdr3_aa: CASGLGAGILQETQYF; cdr3_nt: TGTGCTAGTGGTTTGGGGGCAGGTATCCTTCAAGAGACCCAGTACTTC; v_call: TRBV12-5; d_call: NA; j_call: TRBJ2-5; clone_size: NA
cdr3_aa: CSVEERWQAGEQYF; cdr3_nt: TGCAGCGTTGAAGAACGATGGCAGGCGGGCGAGCAGTACTTC; v_call: TRBV29-1; d_call: NA; j_call: TRBJ2-7; clone_size: NA
cdr3_aa: CASSGLGSVASINADTQYF; cdr3_nt: TGTGCCAGCAGCGGCCTCGGTTCGGTAGCGTCAATTAACGCAGATACGCAGTATTTT; v_call: TRBV7-9; d_call: NA; j_call: TRBJ2-3; clone_size: NA
cdr3_aa: CASSPLRGDTDTQYF; cdr3_nt: TGTGCCAGCAGCCCCCTTCGGGGGGACACAGATACGCAGTATTTT; v_call: TRBV5-4; d_call: TRBD2; j_call: TRBJ2-3; clone_size: few
cdr3_aa: CASSLTGDAEAFF; cdr3_nt: TGTGCCAGCAGCCTCACAGGGGACGCTGAAGCTTTCTTT; v_call: TRBV6-1; d_call: TRBD1; j_call: TRBJ1-1; clone_size: few
cdr3_aa: CASSSQGAEHRAEAFF; cdr3_nt: TGTGCCAGCTCATCCCAGGGGGCTGAACATCGGGCTGAAGCTTTCTTT; v_call: TRBV18; d_call: TRBD1; j_call: TRBJ1-1; clone_size: NA
cdr3_aa: CASSPSTLLAGVPDTQYF; cdr3_nt: TGTGCCAGCTCACCATCTACCTTACTAGCGGGAGTTCCAGATACGCAGTATTTT; v_call: TRBV18; d_call: TRBD2; j_call: TRBJ2-3; clone_size: NA
cdr3_aa: CASSSGTSPNEQFF; cdr3_nt: TGTGCCAGCAGCTCCGGGACTAGCCCCAATGAGCAGTTCTTC; v_call: TRBV5-4; d_call: TRBD2; j_call: TRBJ2-1; clone_size: NA
cdr3_aa: CASSYGLAGGNTIYF; cdr3_nt: TGTGCCAGCAGTTACGGATTGGCGGGTGGAAACACCATATATTTT; v_call: TRBV6-5; d_call: NA; j_call: TRBJ1-3; clone_size: NA
cdr3_aa: CSVVRPAGINYGYTF; cdr3_nt: TGCAGCGTTGTTAGACCGGCAGGGATTAACTATGGCTACACCTTC; v_call: TRBV29-1; d_call: NA; j_call: TRBJ1-2; clone_size: NA
cdr3_aa: CASSQGTGAWGNYGYTF; cdr3_nt: TGCGCCAGCAGCCAAGGGACAGGGGCCTGGGGTAACTATGGCTACACCTTC; v_call: TRBV4-3; d_call: TRBD1; j_call: TRBJ1-2; clone_size: NA
cdr3_aa: CASSQRGTLTYF; cdr3_nt: TGTGCCAGCAGTCAAAGGGGAACCCTCACGTACTTC; v_call: TRBV28; d_call: NA; j_call: TRBJ2-5; clone_size: NA
cdr3_aa: CASSRPRTGVTTEAFF; cdr3_nt: TGTGCCAGCAGCCGACCTCGGACAGGGGTGACCACTGAAGCTTTCTTT; v_call: TRBV7-9; d_call: TRBD1; j_call: TRBJ1-1; clone_size: NA
cdr3_aa: CASSLREAGTSGYTF; cdr3_nt: TGTGCCAGCAGCTTGAGGGAGGCAGGGACCTCTGGCTACACCTTC; v_call: TRBV7-2; d_call: NA; j_call: TRBJ1-2; clone_size: few
cdr3_aa: CASSLNRGYSYEQYF; cdr3_nt: TGCGCCAGCAGCTTGAACAGGGGGTACTCCTACGAGCAGTACTTC; v_call: TRBV5-1; d_call: TRBD1; j_call: TRBJ2-7; clone_size: NA
cdr3_aa: CASSSRDLRTNQPQHF; cdr3_nt: TGTGCCAGCAGTTCGCGGGACCTAAGGACCAATCAGCCCCAGCATTTT; v_call: TRBV5-8; d_call: NA; j_call: TRBJ1-5; clone_size: NA
cdr3_aa: CASSSLAATYEQYF; cdr3_nt: TGTGCCAGCAGCTCATTAGCGGCAACCTACGAGCAGTACTTC; v_call: TRBV5-6; d_call: NA; j_call: TRBJ2-7; clone_size: NA
cdr3_aa: CASSSIVFQETQYF; cdr3_nt: TGCGCCAGCAGCTCTATAGTTTTCCAAGAGACCCAGTACTTC; v_call: TRBV5-1; d_call: NA; j_call: TRBJ2-5; clone_size: NA
cdr3_aa: CASSFRAGETGELFF; cdr3_nt: TGTGCCAGCAGCTTTCGAGCGGGAGAGACCGGGGAGCTGTTTTTT; v_call: TRBV5-5; d_call: TRBD2; j_call: TRBJ2-2; clone_size: NA
cdr3_aa: CASSQDRGDGYTF; cdr3_nt: TGCGCCAGCAGCCAAGACAGGGGGGATGGCTACACCTTC; v_call: TRBV4-3; d_call: TRBD1; j_call: TRBJ1-2; clone_size: NA
cdr3_aa: CASSQDGVLVNTEAFF; cdr3_nt: TGTGCCAGCAGCCAAGATGGAGTCCTGGTGAACACTGAAGCTTTCTTT; v_call: TRBV4-2; d_call: NA; j_call: TRBJ1-1; clone_size: once
cdr3_aa: CASSPRLPGEQYF; cdr3_nt: TGTGCCAGCAGCCCTCGACTGCCTGGAGAGCAGTACTTC; v_call: TRBV7-2; d_call: NA; j_call: TRBJ2-7; clone_size: NA
cdr3_aa: CASSPDSLRGGYTF; cdr3_nt: TGTGCCAGCAGCCCGGACAGCCTTCGAGGTGGCTACACCTTC; v_call: TRBV5-4; d_call: NA; j_call: TRBJ1-2; clone_size: NA
cdr3_aa: CATSLRLAGGAGELFF; cdr3_nt: TGTGCCACCAGCCTTAGACTAGCGGGGGGGGCCGGGGAGCTGTTTTTT; v_call: TRBV15; d_call: TRBD2; j_call: TRBJ2-2; clone_size: once
cdr3_aa: CASSWQGTEAFF; cdr3_nt: TGTGCCAGCAGTTGGCAGGGGACTGAAGCTTTCTTT; v_call: TRBV6-5; d_call: NA; j_call: TRBJ1-1; clone_size: NA
cdr3_aa: CASSPMAGGYGYTF; cdr3_nt: TGTGCCAGCAGCCCCATGGCCGGAGGCTATGGCTACACCTTC; v_call: TRBV5-8; d_call: NA; j_call: TRBJ1-2; clone_size: once
cdr3_aa: CSGTTGNTEAFF; cdr3_nt: TGCAGCGGGACGACAGGGAACACTGAAGCTTTCTTT; v_call: TRBV29-1; d_call: NA; j_call: TRBJ1-1; clone_size: NA
cdr3_aa: CVREWAHQNTQYF; cdr3_nt: TGTGTCAGAGAGTGGGCGCATCAAAATACGCAGTATTTT; v_call: TRBV7-5; d_call: NA; j_call: TRBJ2-3; clone_size: NA
cdr3_aa: CASKFPDSEINTEAFF; cdr3_nt: TGTGCCAGTAAATTTCCGGACAGCGAAATTAACACTGAAGCTTTCTTT; v_call: TRBV19; d_call: NA; j_call: TRBJ1-1; clone_size: NA
cdr3_aa: CASSHGDFPVQSNQPQHF; cdr3_nt: TGTGCCAGCAGCCATGGGGACTTCCCCGTGCAGAGCAATCAGCCCCAGCATTTT; v_call: TRBV5-5; d_call: NA; j_call: TRBJ1-5; clone_size: once
cdr3_aa: CAISDKGVFSGNTIYF; cdr3_nt: TGTGCCATCAGTGATAAGGGGGTTTTCTCTGGAAACACCATATATTTT; v_call: TRBV10-3; d_call: NA; j_call: TRBJ1-3; clone_size: NA
cdr3_aa: CASSLGNDRGTYGYTF; cdr3_nt: TGCGCCAGCAGCTTGGGGAATGACAGGGGAACATATGGCTACACCTTC; v_call: TRBV5-1; d_call: TRBD1; j_call: TRBJ1-2; clone_size: NA
cdr3_aa: CASSLLESTFF; cdr3_nt: TGTGCCAGCAGCTTACTTGAGTCCACTTTCTTT; v_call: TRBV11-2; d_call: NA; j_call: TRBJ1-1; clone_size: once
cdr3_aa: CASSPRQGAGTGELFF; cdr3_nt: TGTGCCAGCAGCCCAAGACAGGGGGCGGGGACCGGGGAGCTGTTTTTT; v_call: TRBV7-2; d_call: TRBD1; j_call: TRBJ2-2; clone_size: NA
cdr3_aa: CASSSGANGLTF; cdr3_nt: TGTGCCAGCAGCTCTGGGGCCAACGGCCTGACTTTC; v_call: TRBV9; d_call: NA; j_call: TRBJ2-6; clone_size: NA
cdr3_aa: CASTREGSGGTEAFF; cdr3_nt: TGTGCCAGCACCCGCGAGGGGAGCGGGGGGACTGAAGCTTTCTTT; v_call: TRBV5-5; d_call: NA; j_call: TRBJ1-1; clone_size: NA
cdr3_aa: CASASQEHSPLHF; cdr3_nt: TGTGCCAGCGCCTCCCAGGAACATTCACCCCTCCACTTT; v_call: TRBV25-1; d_call: NA; j_call: TRBJ1-6; clone_size: NA
cdr3_aa: CASSRTSGNTGELFF; cdr3_nt: TGCGCCAGCAGTCGGACTAGCGGAAACACCGGGGAGCTGTTTTTT; v_call: TRBV5-1; d_call: TRBD2; j_call: TRBJ2-2; clone_size: once
cdr3_aa: CASSQDLGGPTDTQYF; cdr3_nt: TGCGCCAGCAGCCAAGATTTAGGGGGCCCAACAGATACGCAGTATTTT; v_call: TRBV4-3; d_call: TRBD1; j_call: TRBJ2-3; clone_size: NA
cdr3_aa: CAWSVSRAHEQYF; cdr3_nt: TGTGCCTGGAGTGTAAGCAGGGCGCACGAGCAGTACTTC; v_call: TRBV30; d_call: NA; j_call: TRBJ2-7; clone_size: once
cdr3_aa: CASSSLLRDRAGNTEAFF; cdr3_nt: TGTGCCAGCAGCTCCCTCTTGCGGGACAGGGCGGGTAACACTGAAGCTTTCTTT; v_call: TRBV27; d_call: TRBD1; j_call: TRBJ1-1; clone_size: NA
cdr3_aa: CASSQDPPWGGLNTEAFF; cdr3_nt: TGCGCCAGCAGCCAAGATCCGCCGTGGGGAGGCCTGAACACTGAAGCTTTCTTT; v_call: TRBV4-3; d_call: NA; j_call: TRBJ1-1; clone_size: NA
cdr3_aa: CASSLKATGNSQYF; cdr3_nt: TGTGCCAGCAGTTTAAAGGCGACAGGGAACAGTCAGTACTTC; v_call: TRBV27; d_call: TRBD1; j_call: TRBJ2-4; clone_size: NA
cdr3_aa: CASRPGTRLDTQYF; cdr3_nt: TGCGCCAGCAGACCCGGGACTAGGCTGGATACGCAGTATTTT; v_call: TRBV5-1; d_call: TRBD2; j_call: TRBJ2-3; clone_size: NA
cdr3_aa: CASSLGTGSHYEQYF; cdr3_nt: TGTGCCAGCAGCTTGGGGACAGGTTCTCACTACGAGCAGTACTTC; v_call: TRBV5-5; d_call: TRBD1; j_call: TRBJ2-7; clone_size: NA
cdr3_aa: CASSPPDRPGYEQYF; cdr3_nt: TGTGCCAGCAGTCCCCCGGACAGACCGGGCTACGAGCAGTACTTC; v_call: TRBV28; d_call: NA; j_call: TRBJ2-7; clone_size: NA
cdr3_aa: CASRAGADDYGYTF; cdr3_nt: TGCGCCAGCAGGGCTGGGGCCGACGACTATGGCTACACCTTC; v_call: TRBV5-1; d_call: NA; j_call: TRBJ1-2; clone_size: NA
cdr3_aa: CASVTGDGQPQHF; cdr3_nt: TGTGCCAGTGTGACAGGGGATGGCCAGCCCCAGCATTTT; v_call: TRBV2; d_call: TRBD1; j_call: TRBJ1-5; clone_size: NA
cdr3_aa: CASSPGPYNNYGYTF; cdr3_nt: TGTGCCAGCAGCCCAGGGCCTTATAATAACTATGGCTACACCTTC; v_call: TRBV6-5; d_call: NA; j_call: TRBJ1-2; clone_size: NA
cdr3_aa: CASSEQGWPQHF; cdr3_nt: TGTGCCAGCAGTGAACAGGGCTGGCCCCAGCATTTT; v_call: TRBV2; d_call: NA; j_call: TRBJ1-5; clone_size: NA